These T cell receptor beta chains were read from a single sample in a study of shared T cell receptors in the human thymus. Profiled with immunoSEQ multiplex PCR; TCRdb holds only in-frame clones, not every one. The table records 500,000 to 850,000 clones, about 89% of them present only once. These data are also associated with another study on human thymus T cells.

Source material: thymocytes. These receptor sequences come from a boy younger than two with a congenital heart defect. CDR3s include the opening cysteine and the closing phenylalanine or tryptophan. The D gene is left open where the match is weak. Clone size is stated in some rows and not others, as once, few, many or a class when expanded.

J gene: TRBJ1-3; clone size: .; D gene: .; V gene: TRBV2; CDR3 DNA: TGTGCCAGCAGTGAACAGGGGACAACCTCTGGAAACACCATATATTTT; CDR3 protein: CASSEQGTTSGNTIYF
J gene: TRBJ2-7; clone size: few; D gene: TRBD1; V gene: TRBV4-3; CDR3 DNA: TGCGCCAGCAGCCAAGAAAAGGGACTGGTGGACAGGGGGCGGGAGCAGTACTTC; CDR3 protein: CASSQEKGLVDRGREQYF
J gene: TRBJ1-5; clone size: .; D gene: .; V gene: TRBV28; CDR3 DNA: TGTGCCAGCAGCCCCGCGGGCCCCCAGCCCCAGCATTTT; CDR3 protein: CASSPAGPQPQHF
J gene: TRBJ2-7; clone size: few; D gene: .; V gene: TRBV10-3; CDR3 DNA: TGTGCCATCAGTGAGTCGACAGGTTGCGGCGGTCCCTCCTACGAGCAGTACTTC; CDR3 protein: CAISESTGCGGPSYEQYF
J gene: TRBJ2-1; clone size: .; D gene: TRBD2; V gene: TRBV6-4; CDR3 DNA: TGTGCCAGCAGTGTTCTAGCGGGGGGCTACAATGAGCAGTTCTTC; CDR3 protein: CASSVLAGGYNEQFF
J gene: TRBJ2-4; clone size: .; D gene: .; V gene: TRBV29-1; CDR3 DNA: TGCAGCGTTGTAAACCCCCAGTGGGCCAAAAACATTCAGTACTTC; CDR3 protein: CSVVNPQWAKNIQYF
J gene: TRBJ2-1; clone size: few; D gene: TRBD2; V gene: TRBV27; CDR3 DNA: TGTGCCAGCAGTTCGGGACTAGCGGACTCCTACAATGAGCAGTTCTTC; CDR3 protein: CASSSGLADSYNEQFF
J gene: TRBJ2-5; clone size: .; D gene: .; V gene: TRBV7-9; CDR3 DNA: TGTGCCAGCAGCTTGGGGGCTTGCGGTAGAGAGACCCAGTACTTC; CDR3 protein: CASSLGACGRETQYF
J gene: TRBJ2-2; clone size: .; D gene: .; V gene: TRBV29-1; CDR3 DNA: TGCAGCGTCAGGGTTAACACCGGGGAGCTGTTTTTT; CDR3 protein: CSVRVNTGELFF
J gene: TRBJ2-1; clone size: .; D gene: .; V gene: TRBV27; CDR3 DNA: TGTGCCAGCAGTTTGAAGGACTCAGACTACAATGAGCAGTTCTTC; CDR3 protein: CASSLKDSDYNEQFF
J gene: TRBJ2-3; clone size: once; D gene: TRBD2; V gene: TRBV7-8; CDR3 DNA: TGTGCCAGCAACCCCATCGGGGGGGCTGAAGATACGCAGTATTTT; CDR3 protein: CASNPIGGAEDTQYF
J gene: TRBJ1-1; clone size: .; D gene: TRBD1; V gene: TRBV11-2; CDR3 DNA: TGTGCCAGCAGCTTAGATGGAAGAGACAGGGTAATCGCTGAAGCTTTCTTT; CDR3 protein: CASSLDGRDRVIAEAFF
J gene: TRBJ2-3; clone size: .; D gene: .; V gene: TRBV27; CDR3 DNA: TGTGCCAGCAGTCCGAGTTCAGATACGCAGTATTTT; CDR3 protein: CASSPSSDTQYF
J gene: TRBJ1-4; clone size: .; D gene: .; V gene: TRBV4-1; CDR3 DNA: TGCGCCAGCAGCCAATTGGCCACAGAACGCACAACTAATGAAAAACTGTTTTTT; CDR3 protein: CASSQLATERTTNEKLFF
J gene: TRBJ2-1; clone size: .; D gene: TRBD2; V gene: TRBV6-4; CDR3 DNA: TGTGCCAGCAGTGACTCGGGACTAGCGGATGAGCAGTTCTTC; CDR3 protein: CASSDSGLADEQFF
J gene: TRBJ2-7; clone size: .; D gene: TRBD2; V gene: TRBV5-6; CDR3 DNA: TGTGCCAGCAGCTTGGCTAGCGGGAGGTATGACGAGCAGTACTTC; CDR3 protein: CASSLASGRYDEQYF
J gene: TRBJ2-7; clone size: .; D gene: .; V gene: TRBV28; CDR3 DNA: TGTGCCAGCAGTCCAGATACCGGGTCATATCCCTACGAGCAGTACTTC; CDR3 protein: CASSPDTGSYPYEQYF
J gene: TRBJ1-2; clone size: .; D gene: TRBD1; V gene: TRBV2; CDR3 DNA: TGTGCCAGCAGTATGGACAGGGGAACCCTTTACTATGGCTACACCTTC; CDR3 protein: CASSMDRGTLYYGYTF
J gene: TRBJ2-7; clone size: .; D gene: TRBD1; V gene: TRBV6-1; CDR3 DNA: TGTGCCAGCAGCTATGACAGGGTGGTTATCCACGAGCAGTACTTC; CDR3 protein: CASSYDRVVIHEQYF
J gene: TRBJ1-2; clone size: .; D gene: TRBD1; V gene: TRBV7-9; CDR3 DNA: TGTGCCAGCAGCCTCCGGGACAGAGACTACTATGGCTACACCTTC; CDR3 protein: CASSLRDRDYYGYTF
J gene: TRBJ1-5; clone size: .; D gene: TRBD1; V gene: TRBV6-5; CDR3 DNA: TGTGCCAGCAGTTACTACAGGGGGGAGAGGCAGCCCCAGCATTTT; CDR3 protein: CASSYYRGERQPQHF
J gene: TRBJ2-3; clone size: .; D gene: TRBD2; V gene: TRBV5-4; CDR3 DNA: TGTGCCAGCAGTCCGGTAGTGTCCGGGGGGGCCTCTAAAAACACAGATACGCAGTATTTT; CDR3 protein: CASSPVVSGGASKNTDTQYF
J gene: TRBJ2-1; clone size: few; D gene: TRBD2; V gene: TRBV7-6; CDR3 DNA: TGTGCCAGCAGCTCCCAGACTATCAGCGGGGGGTACAATGAGCAGTTCTTC; CDR3 protein: CASSSQTISGGYNEQFF
J gene: TRBJ2-7; clone size: few; D gene: .; V gene: TRBV11-1; CDR3 DNA: TGTGCCAGCAGCTTAGACGCTGTGGGGGGGCCTGTATACGAGCAGTACTTC; CDR3 protein: CASSLDAVGGPVYEQYF
J gene: TRBJ1-3; clone size: .; D gene: TRBD1; V gene: TRBV6-1; CDR3 DNA: TGTGCCAGCGGTTTAGACAGGGGGCCTGGAAACACCATATATTTT; CDR3 protein: CASGLDRGPGNTIYF
J gene: TRBJ2-5; clone size: .; D gene: .; V gene: TRBV5-1; CDR3 DNA: TGCGCCAGCGGCCCTTCGACAGTCCAAGAGACCCAGTACTTC; CDR3 protein: CASGPSTVQETQYF
J gene: TRBJ2-3; clone size: few; D gene: .; V gene: TRBV5-1; CDR3 DNA: TGCGCCAGCAGTGAGGGTAGCCATGGCGCCACAGATACGCAGTATTTT; CDR3 protein: CASSEGSHGATDTQYF
J gene: TRBJ2-3; clone size: .; D gene: TRBD2; V gene: TRBV4-1; CDR3 DNA: TGCGCCAGCCGACTAGCGGGGGCGTCAGATACGCAGTATTTT; CDR3 protein: CASRLAGASDTQYF
J gene: TRBJ1-2; clone size: .; D gene: TRBD1; V gene: TRBV27; CDR3 DNA: TGTGCCAGCAGTCCGATATTCCCGGACAGGGGACGGTATGGCTACACCTTC; CDR3 protein: CASSPIFPDRGRYGYTF
J gene: TRBJ2-7; clone size: .; D gene: TRBD2; V gene: TRBV28; CDR3 DNA: TGTGCCAGCAGTCGCGCACTAGCGGGACCGAACTACGAGCAGTACTTC; CDR3 protein: CASSRALAGPNYEQYF
J gene: TRBJ2-7; clone size: .; D gene: TRBD1; V gene: TRBV5-6; CDR3 DNA: TGTGCCAGCAGCTTGAACGGGACAGGGTCCTACGAGCAGTACTTC; CDR3 protein: CASSLNGTGSYEQYF
J gene: TRBJ2-7; clone size: .; D gene: .; V gene: TRBV11-3; CDR3 DNA: TGTGCCAGCAGCTCCCCCCTGGGCGGAGGTTTCTACGAGCAGTACTTC; CDR3 protein: CASSSPLGGGFYEQYF
J gene: TRBJ1-2; clone size: once; D gene: .; V gene: TRBV7-9; CDR3 DNA: TGTGCCAGCGGGGTCGGGGGGTCCCTCTATGGCTACACCTTC; CDR3 protein: CASGVGGSLYGYTF
J gene: TRBJ1-3; clone size: .; D gene: TRBD1; V gene: TRBV28; CDR3 DNA: TGTGCCACCACCCTAGGACAGGGATCGGACACCATATATTTT; CDR3 protein: CATTLGQGSDTIYF
J gene: TRBJ2-2; clone size: .; D gene: .; V gene: TRBV2; CDR3 DNA: TGTGCCAGCAGTGAATGTCAAAATTTGGAGCTGTTTTTT; CDR3 protein: CASSECQNLELFF
J gene: TRBJ2-2; clone size: .; D gene: .; V gene: TRBV7-2; CDR3 DNA: TGTGCCAGCAGCTTAGTGCGGAACACCGGGGAGCTGTTTTTT; CDR3 protein: CASSLVRNTGELFF
J gene: TRBJ1-1; clone size: .; D gene: .; V gene: TRBV6-5; CDR3 DNA: TGTGCCAGCAGGACCTTGGAGACTGAGAACACTGAAGCTTTCTTT; CDR3 protein: CASRTLETENTEAFF
J gene: TRBJ1-6; clone size: .; D gene: .; V gene: TRBV28; CDR3 DNA: TGTGCCAGCAGTTTATTTCGTCCCCTTGGACAGAGCTCCTATAATTCACCCCTCCACTTT; CDR3 protein: CASSLFRPLGQSSYNSPLHF